The rows below give T cell receptor beta chains drawn from one sample of a study of T-cell reconstitution after alpha-beta-depleted transplantation in children. A single record per CDR3 protein comes from TCRdb applying MiXCR to the PCR reads. The top ten clones hold 2% to 3% of a sample with about 500,000 distinct CDR3 sequences, around a third of them seen once. Here the sequenced sample was PBMCs from the stem cell graft donor, taken from the stem cell graft. These receptor sequences come from a human donor who donated a stem cell graft to a child with aplastic anemia. Both conserved end residues are part of each CDR3. A D gene is named only where the DNA matches it firmly. Only some rows state a clone size, as once, few, many or a class for expanded clones.

v_call	clone_size	d_call	j_call	cdr3_nt	cdr3_aa
TRBV25-1	NA	TRBD1	TRBJ2-5	TGTGCCTTACAGGGGGCTAAAGAGACCCAGTACTTC	CALQGAKETQYF
TRBV11-1	NA	NA	TRBJ2-7	TGTGCCAGCAGCCCGGGGACAGGAACCCCTTCCAAGCGGGAGGCGCGGTACGAGCAGTACTTC	CASSPGTGTPSKREARYEQYF
TRBV6-4	NA	NA	TRBJ2-3	TGTGCCAGCAGTGACTCGAGGGGCCGGGGGAAAGATACGCAGTATTTT	CASSDSRGRGKDTQYF
TRBV12-5	NA	NA	TRBJ1-1	TGTGCTAGTGTAGGAACCTCGAACACTGAAGCTTTCTTT	CASVGTSNTEAFF
TRBV19	NA	NA	TRBJ1-5	TGTGCCAGCGCCGGACCAGGGCTAACCGGGAATGGCAATCAGCCCCAGCATTTT	CASAGPGLTGNGNQPQHF
TRBV7-6	NA	TRBD1	TRBJ2-1	TGTGCCAGCAGCTTATTGACAGGGTACAATGAGCAGTTCTTC	CASSLLTGYNEQFF
TRBV28	NA	TRBD1	TRBJ2-7	TGTGCCAGCAGATCCAGGGGCCACCGGGACAGCTCCTACGAGCAGTACTTC	CASRSRGHRDSSYEQYF
TRBV6-1	NA	TRBD1	TRBJ1-1	TGTGCCAGCAGATCGACAGGGGAGAAAGCTTTCTTT	CASRSTGEKAFF
TRBV20-1	few	NA	TRBJ2-1	TGCAGCGCAGGGGCTGGCCACAATGAGCAGTTCTTC	CSAGAGHNEQFF
TRBV7-2	NA	NA	TRBJ1-1	TGTGCCAGCACCCTACAGGGAATGGTGGACACTGAAGCTTTCTTT	CASTLQGMVDTEAFF
TRBV20-1	few	TRBD1	TRBJ2-1	TGCAGTGCCATGGGACAGGGGAAGAATGAGCAGTTCTTC	CSAMGQGKNEQFF
TRBV12-3/TRBV12-4	NA	NA	TRBJ2-2	TGTGCCAGCAGTCCAGGGGGGAAGGCCGGGGAGCTGTTTTTT	CASSPGGKAGELFF
TRBV11-2	few	TRBD1	TRBJ2-7	TGTGCCAGCAGCTCCGAGGGACAGGAGGGCTACGAGCAGTACTTC	CASSSEGQEGYEQYF
TRBV12-3/TRBV12-4	NA	NA	TRBJ1-5	TGTGCCAGCAGTTTAGCGGGGCTGCAGCCCCAGCATTTT	CASSLAGLQPQHF
TRBV6-2/TRBV6-3	few	NA	TRBJ2-7	TGTGCCAGCAGTTACTCCATCGGGGCGGGGCAACACGAGCAGTACTTC	CASSYSIGAGQHEQYF
TRBV11-2	NA	TRBD2	TRBJ2-5	TGTGCCAGCAGCCCCGGAACCCCGGGACTAGCGGGAGTACGGAAGACCCAGTACTTC	CASSPGTPGLAGVRKTQYF
TRBV12-3/TRBV12-4	NA	NA	TRBJ1-1	TGTGCCAGCAGTTTAGGGGCCCCAGGGCGGGGCACTGAAACTTTCTTT	CASSLGAPGRGTETFF
TRBV29-1	many	NA	TRBJ1-1	TGCAGCGTCTCGAGCAGGTTGAACACTGAAGCTTTCTTT	CSVSSRLNTEAFF
TRBV7-6	NA	NA	TRBJ1-4	TGTGCCAGCAGCTCCAGGGGCACTAATGAAAAACTGTTTTTT	CASSSRGTNEKLFF
TRBV21-1	once	NA	TRBJ2-1	TGTGCCAGCACTAAGCGGGAGGGCCACCCCTGCAATGAGCAGTTCTTC	CASTKREGHPCNEQFF
TRBV19	NA	TRBD1	TRBJ2-1	TGTGCCAGTAGTATTGGGACAGGGGGCTACAATGAGCAGTTCTTC	CASSIGTGGYNEQFF
TRBV12-3/TRBV12-4	NA	TRBD2	TRBJ2-5	TGTGCCAGCAGCCCCAGGGATTCGGGACTAGTTACGGAGACCCAGTACTTC	CASSPRDSGLVTETQYF
TRBV28	NA	NA	TRBJ1-5	TGTGCCAGCAGTCGTTTTAGCGAGACAGGACTTAATCAGCCCCAGCATTTT	CASSRFSETGLNQPQHF
TRBV18	NA	TRBD2	TRBJ2-1	TGTGCCAGCTCACCACCGTTAGGACTAGGAACCGATATCAATGAGCAGTTCTTC	CASSPPLGLGTDINEQFF
TRBV4-3	few	TRBD2	TRBJ2-3	TGCGCCAGCAGCCAAGATGTCGGGAGGGCCGGAGATACGCAGTATTTT	CASSQDVGRAGDTQYF
TRBV30	NA	NA	TRBJ2-2	TGTGCCTGGAGTCTCGGGATCGGGGAGCTGTTTTTT	CAWSLGIGELFF
TRBV5-1	few	TRBD1	TRBJ2-1	TGCGCCAGCAGCCTGGGACAGGGAATGAATGAGCAGTTCTTC	CASSLGQGMNEQFF
TRBV7-2	NA	NA	TRBJ2-3	TGTGCCAGCAGCGGCGGAGTCAGATCGGGAGATACGCAGTATTTT	CASSGGVRSGDTQYF
TRBV12-3/TRBV12-4	NA	NA	TRBJ1-1	TGTGCCAGCACCCGAAGGAGGGGTTCAAACACTGAAGCTTTCTTT	CASTRRRGSNTEAFF
TRBV29-1	NA	TRBD1	TRBJ1-1	TGCAGCGCCTCACAGGGGGTTAGGAACACTGAAGCTTTCTTT	CSASQGVRNTEAFF
TRBV7-9	NA	NA	TRBJ1-4	TGTGCCAGCAGCCCCCGGGGAGGAGGGGAAAAACTGTTTTTT	CASSPRGGGEKLFF
TRBV7-9	NA	NA	TRBJ1-5	TGTGCCAGCAGCTTAGATCGCCAGCCCCAGCATTTT	CASSLDRQPQHF
TRBV27	NA	NA	TRBJ1-2	TGTGCCAGCAGTCTCTCCTTACTAGGACGGACTAACTATGGCTACACCTTC	CASSLSLLGRTNYGYTF
TRBV29-1	NA	NA	TRBJ2-1	TGCAGCGTTCCGGGACTCCGCCAGTTCTTC	CSVPGLRQFF
TRBV10-1	NA	TRBD2	TRBJ2-3	TGCGCCAGCAGTGTTGCTAGCGGGACCAGCACAGATACGCAGTATTTT	CASSVASGTSTDTQYF
TRBV9	few	TRBD2	TRBJ2-1	TGTGCCAGCGGGGCAGCGGGAGGGCCAGGGGAGCAGTTCTTC	CASGAAGGPGEQFF
TRBV12-5	NA	NA	TRBJ1-2	TGTGCTAGTGGTTTAGGAGGGACCTATGGCTACACCTTC	CASGLGGTYGYTF
TRBV9	NA	NA	TRBJ2-4	TGTGCCAGCAGCGCGGGGGAGCGGGTAGCCAAAAACATTCAGTACTTC	CASSAGERVAKNIQYF
TRBV6-2/TRBV6-3	NA	TRBD1	TRBJ2-1	TGTGCCAGCAGTTACCTGGGACAGGCCTACAATGAGCAGTTCTTC	CASSYLGQAYNEQFF
TRBV15	few	TRBD1	TRBJ2-3	TGTGCCACCAGCAAAGCGACAGGGCCGAGCACAGATACGCAGTATTTT	CATSKATGPSTDTQYF
TRBV12-3/TRBV12-4	NA	NA	TRBJ2-7	TGTGCCAGCAGTTCCGGACAGTCACCCTACGAGCAGTACTTC	CASSSGQSPYEQYF
TRBV6-1	NA	TRBD1	TRBJ1-5	TGTGCCAGCCGGGACAGGGACCGAGGAGCCCAGCATTTT	CASRDRDRGAQHF
TRBV29-1	NA	TRBD2	TRBJ2-5	TGCAGCGTCCGAGCGGGACCCCAAGAGACCCAGTACTTC	CSVRAGPQETQYF
TRBV7-3	few	NA	TRBJ2-1	TGTGCCAGCAGCTCCAAGGGTGAGCAGTTCTTC	CASSSKGEQFF
TRBV24-1	few	NA	TRBJ2-3	TGTGCCACCAGTGAAAGTAGCGTCACAGATACGCAGTATTTT	CATSESSVTDTQYF
TRBV9	NA	NA	TRBJ2-3	TGTGCCAGCAGCGCTTACGACTCCCGGCGGACAGATACGCAGTATTTT	CASSAYDSRRTDTQYF
TRBV7-2	few	NA	TRBJ1-5	TGTGCCAGCAGCCCACGGGGGGGTCAGCCCCAGCATTTT	CASSPRGGQPQHF
TRBV30	NA	NA	TRBJ2-1	TGTGCCTGGAGTGTAGGACGGGAGTACAATGAGCAGTTCTTC	CAWSVGREYNEQFF
TRBV7-8	few	NA	TRBJ2-3	TGTGCCAGCAGCTCCGGCCTAGCCGTACAGCAGTATTTT	CASSSGLAVQQYF